This entry concerns a single T cell receptor beta chain. No antigen is known for it. No much larger clonotype is one base removed from it; base qualities were not supplied. The data derive from a study of cytomegalovirus exposure and HLA in healthy donors (dated by TCRdb to about 2017). For context, the study as a whole: In an earlier analysis of roughly 500 of the donors, around 290 Gb of sequence data and about 110 million unique TCR beta sequences from about 190 million T cells were reported. About 280 gigabases of sequencing data and around 85 million unique TCR sequences made up an early release that covered 640 HLA-typed donors. Among the approximately 400 genotyped donors, approximately 77% belonged to the genetic ancestry cluster associated with self-reported Caucasian donors. The aim of the study was to test whether cataloging public T cell receptors could identify signatures of past pathogen exposure. The T cell repertoires of about 700 subjects were profiled by immunosequencing and related to cytomegalovirus serostatus. A separate validation cohort of over 95 different subjects was used in addition to the approximately 670-subject first cohort. High-throughput TCR immunosequencing, statistical association of individual TCRs with disease status, and machine learning were combined to predict cytomegalovirus infection status. A later analysis re-analyzed previously published TCR beta repertoires from roughly 690 donors and added high-resolution HLA genotyping to study TCR occurrence patterns. The later analysis used no new phenotypic data to find candidate immune exposures, relying instead on TCR beta sequences and their occurrence across donors. An earlier analysis of roughly 580 of the donors used high-throughput TCR beta sequencing to judge whether each TCR beta V gene segment behaved as functional or pseudogenic. Donor age, sex, ethnicity and CMV serostatus were collected together with the repertoire data. A later genetic analysis took genome-wide SNP genotypes for about 65% of the 666 donors and used that subset as a discovery cohort. All discovery cohort repertoires had been generated using a single sequencing platform. HLA typing included class I and class II loci at four-digit resolution. Typing coverage varied by locus: roughly 629-630 donors for A, B, C, DRB1 and DQB1; roughly 500 for DQA1; over 600 for DPA1; approximately 490 for DPB1. A few DR-DQ haplotypes were treated as single units for association and clustering because of strong linkage in the cohort. Among some 400 genotyped donors of the cohort, an average of about 220,000 unique TCR beta nucleotide sequences was sequenced per donor, of which about 18% were non-productive.

CDR1 MNHNY and CDR2 SVGAGI were looked up in the germline V gene (reference sequence). The cysteine opens and the phenylalanine closes a CDR3 of 14 amino acids. Left in the record is the CDR3 DNA by itself, 42 bases read in frame from the first base. Cut back by 2 bases and 5 bases, the V and J ends lie 13 bases apart. Library construction relied on the immunoSEQ multiplex PCR assay. The multiplex PCR relied on a mix of 60 forward primers for TCR Vbeta segments and 13 reverse primers for TCR Jbeta segments. The CDR3 region of rearranged TCR beta genes was amplified from genomic DNA with a multiplex PCR assay. The Illumina HiSeq System was used to sequence the amplified TCR beta libraries as 87-base-pair reads. Per the original workflow: Across the 670 or so repertoires, a later analysis counted tens of millions of unique TCR beta chains, 9.5 million to 12 million of which were shared by at least two donors. To remove PCR and sequencing errors, raw reads were error-corrected and collapsed into unique sequences using a nearest-neighbor algorithm that merged closely related sequences. To assign V, D and J gene segments, CDR3 sequences were aligned to IMGT reference sequences. For a sequence to be retained, at least a six-nucleotide match to both a V gene segment and a J gene segment was required. A rearrangement was called productive if the CDR3 had no stop codons and remained in frame with V and J, and every other rearrangement was called non-productive. CDR3 was defined by IMGT convention, running from the second conserved V-encoded cysteine to the conserved J-encoded phenylalanine. Sequences without an unambiguous match to a single V gene segment were excluded from the earlier analysis of about 630 of the donors. An earlier analysis of 450 to 650 of the donors called V segments functional above 56.7% productive rearrangements and segregating when the between-donor standard deviation exceeded 5%. A statistical classification framework was built for diagnosing cytomegalovirus status from the catalog of TCR beta chain sequences. V and J gene assignment, in a later analysis, came from comparing TCR nucleotide sequences with IMGT/GENE-DB human TR gene sequences. A later analysis assigned CDR3 sequences and most-parsimonious VDJ recombination scenarios with the TCRdist pipeline. A later analysis defined each TCR beta chain by its CDR3 amino acid sequence plus V-gene family, and excluded reads lacking a unique V-gene family. As a way to deal with suspected cross-contamination and a sequencing artifact, a later analysis dropped 640 or so nucleotide sequences that were highly shared and had low generation probability. A later analysis calculated a clonal expansion index for each public chain from normalized within-repertoire ranks of inferred template counts. A later analysis computed generation probabilities with a VDJ recombination model fitted to out-of-frame rearrangements, and checked the results against IGoR. Hypergeometric tests were used in a later analysis to score TCR-TCR, TCR-HLA and TCR-CMV co-occurrence, with a repertoire-size bias correction applied to the TCR pairs. In a later analysis, false discovery rates were estimated by permuting HLA or CMV assignments 20 times. A later analysis grouped co-occurring TCRs with DBSCAN, adding TCRdist sequence similarity when clustering within HLA-allele-positive subsets. Repertoires with fewer than 30,000 or more than 120,000 public chains, plus five repertoires with anomalous nucleotide sharing, were excluded from co-occurrence clustering. TCRdb carries this immuneACCESS record with in-frame sequences only. Its versions omit some clonotypes, under half of them owing to an unresolved V gene in the studies checked, with the rest unexplained. V and J calls and clone size come straight from that table; D and trimming were deduced from the DNA. This sample comprises 100,000 to 120,000 clones, approximately 86% of them detected only once. The top ten clones comprise 1.5% to 2% of the sample.

The paper as a whole reports these results and caveats: Specific HLA alleles were associated with about 17,000 TCR beta sequences at a false discovery rate of 0.05 in a later analysis. Only TCR beta chains were sequenced in this cohort, and the absence of alpha or paired-chain data limited detectable features. A total of 164 TCR beta chains were listed by the study as associated with cytomegalovirus. Because HLA typing was missing for some donors at each locus, association tests included only the typed subset. CMV serostatus was the only immune exposure information available for the cohort. In a later analysis, HLA-associated TCR beta chains were found to be more clonally expanded and to have lower generation probabilities than equally common non-associated chains. Three of the identified cytomegalovirus-associated TCR beta chains were confirmed in vitro to be specific for cytomegalovirus antigens. The presence/absence analyses assumed that sequencing depth was roughly uniform across donors, and that assumption may not be true. When HLA alleles, especially DR and DQ, strongly co-occurred, attributing TCR associations to individual alleles was difficult. The authors suggested that the approach could potentially be extended to other disease states and immunological phenotypes. A further reported finding was that TCR beta sequences accurately predicted the HLA-A and HLA-B alleles for most subjects in the first cohort. Linkage disequilibrium might explain the correlated functional status among segregating V segments, but an unknown experimental factor could not be ruled out. A later genetic analysis reported fewer N-insertions in productive TCRs among donors in an Asian-associated ancestry cluster than the roughly 700-donor mean. A later analysis reported that several top co-occurrence clusters appeared linked to parvovirus B19, influenza, CMV and Epstein-Barr virus. In a later analysis, the rate of TCR association differed among HLA loci, with DRB1 alleles having the most associated TCRs and HLA-C alleles having the fewest. The classifier was reported to diagnose cytomegalovirus status with high specificity and sensitivity in both the original and validation cohorts. Most CMV-associated TCR beta chains appeared to be HLA-restricted in a later analysis, and the HLA associations seemed to be driven largely by CMV exposure. The 87-base-pair reads could not distinguish some IMGT-functional V segments, including TRBV6-2 and TRBV6-3, so those segments were excluded. Approximately 18 rarely observed V segments, including chromosome 9 orphons, were excluded from the earlier analysis of almost 600 of the donors because counts were too low. Broadly in line with IMGT annotations, most TCR beta V segments showed up in productive rearrangements about 87% or about 30% of the time in an earlier analysis of under 700 of the donors. A later genetic analysis associated a missense DCLRE1C variant with V-gene and J-gene trimming of TCR beta chains, and an independent cohort replicated the association. A cluster of highly shared sequence variants was judged likely to represent a technical artifact of the sequencing pipeline. While some public TCRs were present in many individuals, most TCR sequences turned up only very rarely across donors.

The cohort was made up of approximately 670 healthy bone marrow donors. At the time of sampling, all cohort members were nominally healthy, though unrecorded immune exposures were likely present. The donor tested CMV seronegative and was one of the 352 seronegative cohort members. Every donor gave a peripheral blood sample, and the peripheral blood mononuclear cells from that sample were used for TCR beta sequencing. Genomic DNA was extracted from the blood cell samples with the Qiagen DNeasy Blood Extraction Kit. This sequence originates from a man aged 35-49 years in good health and CMV-seronegative. The sample taken for sequencing was PBMCs. Here the chain combines TRBV6-6 and TRBJ2-7, with no reliable assignment of the D segment. The DNA sequence is TGTGCCAGCAGTTACAAATACAGCTTGGACGAGCAGTACTTC. Its translation is CASSYKYSLDEQYF.